This T cell receptor (beta chain) was retrieved from a study of blood T cell repertoires in COVID-19. About the study: Both acute and convalescent COVID-19 samples were obtained from the United States, Italy and Spain. From T cells, B-cell-depleted T cells, or PBMCs came the material, which was cDNA or gDNA.

In the authors' methods: Quantification of nucleated cells was approximated via reference gene primer amplification. Profiled with immunoSEQ multiplex PCR; TCRdb holds only in-frame clones, not every one. For V, J and clone size, that table is used; D and trimming come from the DNA. The sample has around 78,000 clones; under 80% are singletons. The germline CDR1 and CDR2 sequences are SGHVS and FQNEAQ. Trimming took 5 bases from V and 3 from J; bases not matched to a gene: 4. This CDR3 spans 15 amino acids. The J gene is TRBJ2-2, the V gene TRBV7-8; 9 bases fit TRBD1. Sequencing was carried out using peripheral blood. The sequence derives from a human donor in a cohort sampled during active COVID-19. The DNA for the CDR3 is TGTGCCAGCAGCGGGGGGACAGGGTACACCGGGGAGCTGTTTTTT. This gives the protein CASSGGTGYTGELFF.